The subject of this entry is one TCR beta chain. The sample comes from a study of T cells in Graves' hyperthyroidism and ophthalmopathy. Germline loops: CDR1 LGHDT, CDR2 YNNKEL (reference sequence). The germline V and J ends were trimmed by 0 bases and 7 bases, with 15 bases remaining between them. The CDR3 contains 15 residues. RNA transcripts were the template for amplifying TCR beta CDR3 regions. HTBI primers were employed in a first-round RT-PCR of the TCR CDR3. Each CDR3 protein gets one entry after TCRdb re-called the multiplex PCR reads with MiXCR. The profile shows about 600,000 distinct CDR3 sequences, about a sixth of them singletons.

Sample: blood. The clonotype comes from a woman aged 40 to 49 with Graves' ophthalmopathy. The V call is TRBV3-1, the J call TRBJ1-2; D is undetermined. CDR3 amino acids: CASSQDRWDYGGYTF. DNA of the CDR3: TGTGCCAGCAGCCAAGATCGATGGGATTACGGTGGCTACACCTTC.